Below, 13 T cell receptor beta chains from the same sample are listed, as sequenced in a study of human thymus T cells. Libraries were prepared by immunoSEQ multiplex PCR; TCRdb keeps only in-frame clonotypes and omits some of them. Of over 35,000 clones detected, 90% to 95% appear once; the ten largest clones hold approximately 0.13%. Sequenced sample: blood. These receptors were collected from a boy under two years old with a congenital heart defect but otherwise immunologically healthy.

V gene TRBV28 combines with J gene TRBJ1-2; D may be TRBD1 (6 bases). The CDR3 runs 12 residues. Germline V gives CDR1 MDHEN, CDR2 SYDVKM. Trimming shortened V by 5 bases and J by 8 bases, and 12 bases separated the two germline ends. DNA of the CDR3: TGTGCCAGCAGTCCGTGGACAGTAGGCTACACCTTC. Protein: CASSPWTVGYTF.

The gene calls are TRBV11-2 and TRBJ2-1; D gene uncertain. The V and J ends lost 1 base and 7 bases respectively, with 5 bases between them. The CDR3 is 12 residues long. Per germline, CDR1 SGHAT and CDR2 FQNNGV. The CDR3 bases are TGTGCCAGCAGCTTAGGGGCAAATGAGCAGTTCTTC. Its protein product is CASSLGANEQFF.

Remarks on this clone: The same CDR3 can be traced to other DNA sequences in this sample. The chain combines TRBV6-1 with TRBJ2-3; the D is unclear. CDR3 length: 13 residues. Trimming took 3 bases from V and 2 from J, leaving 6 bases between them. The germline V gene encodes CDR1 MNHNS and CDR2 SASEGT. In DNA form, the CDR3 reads TGTGCCAGCAGTGAGTTCCTCACAGATACGCAGTATTTT. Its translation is CASSEFLTDTQYF.

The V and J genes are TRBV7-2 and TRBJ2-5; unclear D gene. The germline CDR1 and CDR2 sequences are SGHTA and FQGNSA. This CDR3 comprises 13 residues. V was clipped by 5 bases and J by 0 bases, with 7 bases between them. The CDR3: CASSPLDQETQYF. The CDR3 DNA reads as TGTGCCAGCAGCCCCCTAGACCAAGAGACCCAGTACTTC.

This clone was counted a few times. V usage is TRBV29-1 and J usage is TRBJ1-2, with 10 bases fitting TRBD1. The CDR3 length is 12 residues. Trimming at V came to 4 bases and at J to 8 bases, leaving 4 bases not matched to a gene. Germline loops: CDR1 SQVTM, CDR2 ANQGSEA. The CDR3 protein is CSVGQGAQGYTF. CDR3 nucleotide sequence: TGCAGCGTTGGACAGGGGGCGCAGGGCTACACCTTC.

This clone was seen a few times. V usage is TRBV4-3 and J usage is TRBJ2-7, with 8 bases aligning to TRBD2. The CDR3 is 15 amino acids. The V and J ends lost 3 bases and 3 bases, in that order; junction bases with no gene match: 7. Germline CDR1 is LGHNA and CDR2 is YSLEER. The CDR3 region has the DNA TGCGCCAGCAGCCACCACAGCGGGGGAAACTACGAGCAGTACTTC. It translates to CASSHHSGGNYEQYF.

The DNA of the CDR3 is TGTGCCAGCAGCCCGTCCGACAGGGGATGGAATTCACCCCTCCACTTT. Translation: CASSPSDRGWNSPLHF. This rearrangement joins TRBV7-9 to TRBJ1-6; 8 nucleotides line up with TRBD1. This CDR3 region has 16 residues. Germline values: CDR1 SEHNR, CDR2 FQNEAQ (reference sequence). V shed 5 bases, J shed 7 bases, and the junction held 10 bases outside the gene matches.

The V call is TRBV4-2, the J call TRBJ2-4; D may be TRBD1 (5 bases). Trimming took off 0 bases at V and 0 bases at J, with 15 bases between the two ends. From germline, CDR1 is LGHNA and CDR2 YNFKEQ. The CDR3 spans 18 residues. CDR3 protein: CASSQEVMGPLAKNIQYF. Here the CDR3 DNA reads TGTGCCAGCAGCCAAGAAGTAATGGGGCCCTTAGCCAAAAACATTCAGTACTTC.

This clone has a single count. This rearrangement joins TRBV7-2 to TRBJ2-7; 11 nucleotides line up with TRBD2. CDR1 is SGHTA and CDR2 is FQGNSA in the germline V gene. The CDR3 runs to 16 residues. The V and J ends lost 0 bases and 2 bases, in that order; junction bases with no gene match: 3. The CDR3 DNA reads TGTGCCAGCAGCTTAGCGGGACTAGCGGATACCTACGAGCAGTACTTC. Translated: CASSLAGLADTYEQYF. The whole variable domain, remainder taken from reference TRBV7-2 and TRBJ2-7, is GAGVSQSPSNKVTEKGKDVELRCDPISGHTALYWYRQSLGQGLEFLIYFQGNSAPDKSGLPSDRFSAERTGGSVSTLTIQRTQQEDSAVYLCASSLAGLADTYEQYFGPGTRLTVT.

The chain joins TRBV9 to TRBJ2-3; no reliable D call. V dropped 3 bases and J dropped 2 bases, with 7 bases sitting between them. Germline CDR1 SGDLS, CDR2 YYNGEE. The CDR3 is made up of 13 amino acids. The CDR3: CASSASPTDTQYF. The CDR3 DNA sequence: TGTGCCAGCAGCGCCAGTCCCACAGATACGCAGTATTTT.

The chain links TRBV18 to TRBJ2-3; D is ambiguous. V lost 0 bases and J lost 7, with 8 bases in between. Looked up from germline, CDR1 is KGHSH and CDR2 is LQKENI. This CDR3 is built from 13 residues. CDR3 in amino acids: CASSPPTVNTQYF. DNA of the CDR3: TGTGCCAGCTCACCACCGACTGTAAATACGCAGTATTTT.

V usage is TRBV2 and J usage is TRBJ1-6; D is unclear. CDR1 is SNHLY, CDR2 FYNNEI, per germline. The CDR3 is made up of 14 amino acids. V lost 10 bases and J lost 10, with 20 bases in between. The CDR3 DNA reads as TGTGCCAACTCCAAGGACTTTATTAGCTCACCCCTCCACTTT. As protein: CANSKDFISSPLHF.

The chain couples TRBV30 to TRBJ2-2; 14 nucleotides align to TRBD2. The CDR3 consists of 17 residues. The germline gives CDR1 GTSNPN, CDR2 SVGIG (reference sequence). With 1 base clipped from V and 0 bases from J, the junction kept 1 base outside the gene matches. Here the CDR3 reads CAWSGLAGGPNTGELFF. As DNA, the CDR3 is TGTGCCTGGAGTGGACTAGCGGGGGGGCCGAACACCGGGGAGCTGTTTTTT.